A selection of T cell receptor beta chains follows, all from one sample in a study of T cell responses to AZD1222 COVID-19 vaccine. Libraries were prepared by immunoSEQ multiplex PCR; TCRdb keeps only in-frame clonotypes and omits some of them. The top ten hold 12% of the sample, which has about 84,000 clones, 70% to 90% seen once. The source material was peripheral blood, sampled 28 days after the second AZD1222 dose. The source is an adult who received the AZD1222 COVID-19 vaccine. CDR3s include the opening cysteine and the closing phenylalanine or tryptophan. D genes are given only for firm matches. Some rows have no size entry. The others give once, few or many, or a class for an expanded clone.

v_gene,d_gene,j_gene,abundance,CDR3aa,CDR3nt
TRBV5-1,-,TRBJ1-2,-,CASSLSYPVLYGYTF,TGCGCCAGCAGCCTATCTTATCCGGTCCTCTATGGCTACACCTTC
TRBV6-4,-,TRBJ1-6,-,CASSDSYNSPLHF,TGTGCCAGCAGTGATAGCTATAATTCACCCCTCCACTTT
TRBV19,-,TRBJ1-1,-,CASTKGSLYAEAFF,TGTGCCAGTACCAAGGGCTCCCTCTACGCTGAAGCTTTCTTT
TRBV18,-,TRBJ2-2,-,CASSPTGLGNTGELFF,TGTGCCAGCTCACCAACGGGGCTGGGAAACACCGGGGAGCTGTTTTTT
TRBV19,-,TRBJ2-3,-,CASTAGFTDTQYF,TGTGCCAGTACGGCAGGTTTTACAGATACGCAGTATTTT
TRBV3-1/TRBV3-2,-,TRBJ1-1,-,CASSSDGPMNTEAFF,TGTGCCAGCAGCTCGGACGGACCGATGAACACTGAAGCTTTCTTT
TRBV7-2,TRBD2,TRBJ2-5,few,CASSLGGLAGETQYF,TGTGCCAGCAGCTTAGGTGGTCTAGCGGGAGAGACCCAGTACTTC
TRBV2,TRBD1,TRBJ1-4,-,CASSARQGENEKLFF,TGTGCCAGCAGTGCCCGACAGGGCGAAAATGAAAAACTGTTTTTT
TRBV11-3,TRBD1,TRBJ1-4,-,CASSPSGGPNEKLFF,TGTGCCAGCAGCCCCTCAGGGGGGCCTAATGAAAAACTGTTTTTT
TRBV27,-,TRBJ1-2,few,CASSLTQYYGYTF,TGTGCCAGCAGTTTAACCCAGTACTATGGCTACACCTTC
TRBV28,TRBD1,TRBJ1-2,few,CASSFLGQGRSGYTF,TGTGCCAGCAGTTTCCTCGGACAGGGTAGAAGTGGCTACACCTTC
TRBV11-3,TRBD2,TRBJ2-1,-,CASSPLMGGDNEQFF,TGTGCCAGCAGCCCCCTAATGGGGGGGGACAATGAGCAGTTCTTC
TRBV18,-,TRBJ1-1,-,CASSPLSPTLNTEAFF,TGTGCCAGCTCACCACTTTCCCCCACCCTGAACACTGAAGCTTTCTTT
TRBV7-9,-,TRBJ2-1,-,CASSAQRSRVSYNEQFF,TGTGCCAGCAGCGCCCAGCGAAGCAGGGTGTCCTACAATGAGCAGTTCTTC
TRBV12-3/TRBV12-4,-,TRBJ1-2,-,CASSLEGRDGYTF,TGTGCCAGCAGTTTGGAGGGTCGGGATGGCTACACCTTC
TRBV27,-,TRBJ2-3,-,CASSLPSNSDTQYF,TGTGCCAGCAGTTTGCCTAGCAACTCAGATACGCAGTATTTT
TRBV6-5,-,TRBJ1-5,-,CASSYGRGGNQPQHF,TGTGCCAGCAGTTACGGCAGGGGAGGTAATCAGCCCCAGCATTTT
TRBV6-6,TRBD2,TRBJ2-1,-,CASSRRLAGVALGNEQFF,TGTGCCAGCAGTCGACGACTAGCGGGAGTGGCTTTGGGGAATGAGCAGTTCTTC
TRBV19,-,TRBJ1-4,-,CASCSGGVANEKLFF,TGTGCCAGTTGTTCGGGTGGGGTGGCTAATGAAAAACTGTTTTTT
TRBV7-9,-,TRBJ1-2,-,CASSPPTGLGGYTF,TGTGCCAGCAGCCCCCCGACGGGACTGGGTGGCTACACCTTC
TRBV18,TRBD2,TRBJ2-3,-,CASSQVAGGPTDTQYF,TGTGCCAGCTCACAGGTAGCGGGAGGGCCTACAGATACGCAGTATTTT
TRBV6-1,TRBD1,TRBJ1-2,-,CASSERQGAPPNYGYTF,TGTGCCAGCAGTGAACGACAGGGGGCCCCGCCTAACTATGGCTACACCTTC
TRBV19,TRBD1,TRBJ2-1,-,CASSRSDRVDEQFF,TGTGCCAGTAGCCGATCGGACAGGGTGGATGAGCAGTTCTTC
TRBV23-1,-,TRBJ1-4,-,CASSRVGGCTNEKLFF,TGCGCCAGCAGTCGGGTGGGGGGTTGCACTAATGAAAAACTGTTTTTT
TRBV24-1,TRBD1,TRBJ1-5,-,CATSDQGGGNQPQHF,TGTGCCACCAGTGATCAGGGGGGGGGCAATCAGCCCCAGCATTTT
TRBV15,-,TRBJ1-2,-,CATSRDRQLPNYGYTF,TGTGCCACCAGCAGAGACAGACAATTACCTAACTATGGCTACACCTTC
TRBV4-3,TRBD1,TRBJ1-1,-,CASSRTGTTEAFF,TGCGCCAGCAGCCGGACAGGGACCACTGAAGCTTTCTTT
TRBV5-1,-,TRBJ1-3,-,CASSWGGGVGNTIYF,TGCGCCAGCAGCTGGGGCGGGGGCGTTGGAAACACCATATATTTT
TRBV6-6,TRBD2,TRBJ2-2,once,CASSYPTSGGAGELFF,TGTGCCAGCAGTTACCCGACTAGCGGGGGGGCGGGGGAGCTGTTTTTT
TRBV5-6,-,TRBJ2-5,-,CASSKTETQYF,TGTGCCAGCAGCAAAACGGAGACCCAGTACTTC
TRBV29-1,-,TRBJ1-1,-,CSVDRQNTEAFF,TGCAGCGTTGACAGACAGAACACTGAAGCTTTCTTT
TRBV5-6,TRBD2,TRBJ2-3,-,CASSTLGGGPYTDTQYF,TGTGCCAGCAGCACCCTGGGCGGGGGGCCATACACAGATACGCAGTATTTT
TRBV11-3,-,TRBJ1-3,-,CASSFSRDPGNTIYF,TGTGCCAGCAGCTTTTCGAGGGACCCCGGAAACACCATATATTTT
TRBV7-3,TRBD1,TRBJ1-1,few,CASSGQDGEAFF,TGTGCCAGCAGCGGACAGGATGGTGAAGCTTTCTTT
TRBV5-6,-,TRBJ1-2,-,CASRPDPGRYGYTF,TGTGCCAGCAGACCCGATCCAGGGAGGTATGGCTACACCTTC
TRBV11-3,-,TRBJ2-1,few,CASSFQVNEQFF,TGTGCCAGCAGCTTCCAGGTCAATGAGCAGTTCTTC
TRBV7-3,TRBD2,TRBJ2-2,-,CASSPTGTSGGGANTGELFF,TGTGCCAGCAGCCCGACCGGGACTAGCGGGGGAGGGGCAAACACCGGGGAGCTGTTTTTT
TRBV3-1/TRBV3-2,-,TRBJ2-3,-,CASSQELTDTQYF,TGTGCCAGCAGCCAAGAACTCACAGATACGCAGTATTTT
TRBV24-1,-,TRBJ2-5,once,CATSTEGFETQYF,TGTGCCACCAGCACGGAGGGGTTCGAGACCCAGTACTTC
TRBV14,-,TRBJ1-1,-,CASSQWNTEAFF,TGTGCCAGCAGCCAGTGGAACACTGAAGCTTTCTTT
TRBV20-1,-,TRBJ1-1,-,CSAEKNTEAFF,TGCAGTGCTGAAAAGAACACTGAAGCTTTCTTT
TRBV2,-,TRBJ1-6,-,CASSDNRPYNSPLHF,TGTGCCAGCAGTGATAACAGACCGTATAATTCACCCCTCCACTTT
TRBV7-2,-,TRBJ1-1,-,CASSLDGRAEAFF,TGTGCCAGCAGCTTAGACGGGAGGGCTGAAGCTTTCTTT
TRBV4-1,-,TRBJ2-2,-,CASSQSSTVTGELFF,TGCGCCAGCAGCCAATCCTCTACCGTTACCGGGGAGCTGTTTTTT
TRBV11-3,-,TRBJ2-1,-,CASSPRDFGGNEQFF,TGTGCCAGCAGCCCCCGGGACTTTGGGGGCAATGAGCAGTTCTTC
TRBV24-1,TRBD2,TRBJ2-5,-,CATSDYASGKSETQYF,TGTGCCACCAGTGATTACGCTAGCGGGAAATCGGAGACCCAGTACTTC
TRBV30,-,TRBJ2-5,-,CAWSGAQETQYF,TGTGCCTGGAGTGGGGCCCAAGAGACCCAGTACTTC
TRBV7-9,-,TRBJ2-2,-,CASSSLGGTGELFF,TGTGCCAGCAGTTCCTTGGGGGGCACCGGGGAGCTGTTTTTT
TRBV28,TRBD1,TRBJ1-1,-,CASSFIYRGGNTEAFF,TGTGCCAGCAGTTTTATCTACAGGGGGGGGAACACTGAAGCTTTCTTT
TRBV7-3,-,TRBJ1-1,-,CASSLEGGPHTEAFF,TGTGCCAGCAGCTTAGAGGGGGGTCCGCACACTGAAGCTTTCTTT
TRBV6-4,-,TRBJ2-3,-,CASSDSGTNTQYF,TGTGCCAGCAGTGACAGCGGAACGAATACGCAGTATTTT
TRBV27,TRBD1,TRBJ2-3,-,CASSSPSGTAPGRLNF,TGTGCCAGCAGTTCCCCTTCCGGGACAGCCCCGGGACGTCTCAATTTT
TRBV10-3,-,TRBJ2-5,-,CAISESTRETQYF,TGTGCCATCAGTGAGTCGACTCGGGAGACCCAGTACTTC
TRBV18,TRBD1,TRBJ1-1,-,CASSPIGQGAMNTEAFF,TGTGCCAGCTCACCAATCGGACAGGGGGCCATGAACACTGAAGCTTTCTTT
TRBV6-2/TRBV6-3,-,TRBJ1-1,-,CASSYDFGGGTEAFF,TGTGCCAGCAGTTACGATTTTGGGGGCGGTACTGAAGCTTTCTTT
TRBV12-3/TRBV12-4,-,TRBJ1-2,-,CASSLGPNGYTF,TGTGCCAGCAGCCTTGGGCCTAATGGCTACACCTTC
TRBV19,-,TRBJ2-2,-,CASKDWELRTGELFF,TGTGCCAGTAAGGATTGGGAGTTAAGGACCGGGGAGCTGTTTTTT
TRBV12-3/TRBV12-4,-,TRBJ1-2,few,CASTDVGYGYTF,TGTGCCAGCACAGATGTCGGTTATGGCTACACCTTC
TRBV2,TRBD1,TRBJ1-5,-,CASSPGTDSNQPQHF,TGTGCCAGCAGTCCCGGGACAGATAGCAATCAGCCCCAGCATTTT
TRBV5-5,TRBD2,TRBJ2-1,-,CASSAGLGIFSEQFF,TGTGCCAGCAGCGCCGGACTAGGCATTTTTAGTGAGCAGTTCTTC